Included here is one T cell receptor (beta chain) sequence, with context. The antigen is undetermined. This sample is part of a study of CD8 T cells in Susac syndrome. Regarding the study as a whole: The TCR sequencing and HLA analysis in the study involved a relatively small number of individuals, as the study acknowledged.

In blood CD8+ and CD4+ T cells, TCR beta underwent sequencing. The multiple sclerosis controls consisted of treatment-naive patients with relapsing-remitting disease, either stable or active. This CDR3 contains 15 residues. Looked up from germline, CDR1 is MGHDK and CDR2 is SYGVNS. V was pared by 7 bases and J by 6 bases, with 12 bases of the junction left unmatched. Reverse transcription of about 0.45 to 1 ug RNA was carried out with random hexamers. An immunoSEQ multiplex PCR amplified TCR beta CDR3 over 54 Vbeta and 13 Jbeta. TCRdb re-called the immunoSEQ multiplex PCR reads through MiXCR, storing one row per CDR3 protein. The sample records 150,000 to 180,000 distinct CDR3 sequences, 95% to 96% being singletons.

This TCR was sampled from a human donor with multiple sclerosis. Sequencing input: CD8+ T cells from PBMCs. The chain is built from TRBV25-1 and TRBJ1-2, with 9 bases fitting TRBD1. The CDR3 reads CASTQGTGYLDGYTF. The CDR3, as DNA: TGTGCCAGCACCCAGGGGACAGGGTATTTGGATGGCTACACCTTC.